Included here is one T cell receptor beta chain sequence, with context. The length of the CDR3 is 13 residues. Trimming pared 5 bases from V and 9 bases from J, leaving 17 bases between. Germline V gene lookup returns CDR1 MDHEN and CDR2 SYDVKM. The method was immunoSEQ multiplex PCR; TCRdb's version includes in-frame clones alone and lacks a portion of them. Found here are 130,000 to 150,000 clones, approximately 88% of them singletons; the top ten hold about 4.9%. The sample originates from a study of control samples from healthy donors and cancer patients. This TCR was sampled from a man aged 25-45 years in good health. Material: blood. The rearrangement links TRBV28 to TRBJ2-7, with D unclear. The chain's CDR3 is CASSPHGPVGQYF. Written as DNA, the CDR3 is TGTGCCAGCAGTCCCCACGGACCCGTTGGGCAGTACTTC.